Shown below are 23 T cell receptor beta chains from a single sample sequenced in a study of blood T cell repertoires in COVID-19. The table came from immunoSEQ multiplex PCR; TCRdb's copy has only in-frame clones and leaves some out. The sample lists under 200,000 clones, under 90% occurring once. The specimen sequenced was PBMCs or T cells enriched from blood (not recorded which). Receptors were obtained from a man between 60 and 70 years old who had recovered from COVID-19.

This chain connects TRBV7-8 to TRBJ2-2, with 8 bases matching TRBD2. From germline, CDR1 is SGHVS and CDR2 FQNEAQ. This CDR3 has 20 residues. With 4 bases clipped from V and 4 bases from J, the junction kept 20 bases outside the gene matches. CDR3 loop: CASSSHILSGRFKGTGELFF. CDR3 nucleotide sequence: TGTGCCAGCAGCTCTCATATATTGAGCGGGAGATTCAAGGGCACCGGGGAGCTGTTTTTT.

The rearrangement links TRBV6-2 or TRBV6-3 to TRBJ1-5, with 10 bases identical to TRBD1. This CDR3 spans 19 amino acids. J gave up 0 bases and V 2 bases, and 10 bases lay outside the gene matches. CDR1 and CDR2 (germline): MNHEY, SVGEGT. The CDR3 nucleotides are TGTGCCAGCAGTTACCGCCGGGACAGGGGAACATATAGCAATCAGCCCCAGCATTTT. Protein sequence: CASSYRRDRGTYSNQPQHF.

CDR3 sequence reads: CASSLPRVLGYTF. CDR3 DNA sequence: TGTGCCAGCAGTTTACCTCGCGTACTTGGCTACACCTTC. The chain is built from TRBV28 and TRBJ1-2; D not certain. CDR1 is MDHEN, CDR2 SYDVKM, per germline. CDR3 size: 13 residues. The V end was cut by 2 bases, the J end by 7 bases, with 11 bases between.

This clone was seen a few times. V gene TRBV7-9 combines with J gene TRBJ2-2; D gene ambiguous. Trimming removed 3 bases from V and 2 bases from J, with 16 bases in between. CDR3 length: 17 residues. Germline V lookup: CDR1 SEHNR, CDR2 FQNEAQ (reference sequence). The CDR3 DNA reads TGTGCCAGCAGCTTTTTGATCTTGGCAGGAAACACCGGGGAGCTGTTTTTT. Encoded protein: CASSFLILAGNTGELFF.

This chain joins TRBV6-4 and TRBJ2-1; 7 positions agree with TRBD1. V lost 5 bases, J lost 9 bases, and 13 bases stayed unmatched. CDR3 length: 15 amino acids. Per germline, CDR1 MRHNA and CDR2 SNTAGT. CDR3 bases: TGTGCCAGCAGTCTTGACAGGGAGAATAGGGGTGAGCAGTTCTTC. Amino acids: CASSLDRENRGEQFF.

The rearrangement uses TRBV2 and TRBJ2-3; 9 bases map to TRBD2. The ends lost 8 bases at V and 3 bases at J; junction bases unmatched: 9. This CDR3 is 15 amino acids long. In germline, CDR1 is SNHLY, CDR2 FYNNEI. CDR3 DNA: TGTGCCAGCGGGGTTAGCGGGGGCGGGACAGATACGCAGTATTTT. Protein product: CASGVSGGGTDTQYF.

The chain joins TRBV5-1 to TRBJ2-7, with D perhaps TRBD1 (6 bases). This CDR3 contains 14 residues. Germline CDR1 reads SGHRS; CDR2 reads YFSETQ. Trimming took 5 bases from V and 5 from J, leaving 17 bases between them. This CDR3 is CASSPGQLFDEQYF. The CDR3 DNA sequence: TGCGCCAGCAGTCCTGGACAGTTGTTTGACGAGCAGTACTTC. Full variable domain (outside the CDR3, taken from reference TRBV5-1 and TRBJ2-7): KAGVTQTPRYLIKTRGQQVTLSCSPISGHRSVSWYQQTPGQGLQFLFEYFSETQRNKGNFPGRFSGRQFSNSRSEMNVSTLELGDSALYLCASSPGQLFDEQYFGPGTRLTVT.

This chain links TRBV5-6 with TRBJ2-2; maybe TRBD2 (5 bases). The germline V gene encodes CDR1 SGHDT and CDR2 YYEEEE. The CDR3 consists of 16 residues. Trimming took off 0 bases at V and 2 bases at J, with 11 bases between the two ends. This CDR3 is CASSLGRRTNTGELFF. In DNA form, the CDR3 reads TGTGCCAGCAGCTTGGGCCGCAGGACTAACACCGGGGAGCTGTTTTTT.

This chain links TRBV10-3 with TRBJ2-5; 9 bases map to TRBD2. Germline V CDR1 and CDR2: ENHRY, SYGVKD. The ends lost 5 bases at V and 5 bases at J; junction bases unmatched: 9. The CDR3 is 15 residues long. In nucleotides, the CDR3 is TGTGCCATCAGTCCCTTAGCGGGAGTGGGGGAGACCCAGTACTTC. Translating gives CAISPLAGVGETQYF.

The V gene is TRBV28, the J gene TRBJ2-5; 8 nucleotides line up with TRBD1. The junction had 9 bases not matched to a gene; V was cut back by 4 bases and J by 5 bases. Germline V CDR1 and CDR2: MDHEN, SYDVKM. This CDR3 contains 15 residues. The CDR3 spells CASSSRSTGAETQYF. DNA for the CDR3: TGTGCCAGCAGTTCCCGTTCGACAGGGGCGGAGACCCAGTACTTC.

The chain employs TRBV5-6 and TRBJ1-2; 7 nucleotides align to TRBD1. V shed 4 bases and J 9 bases; nucleotides not matched to a gene: 12. Per the germline V gene, CDR1 is SGHDT and CDR2 is YYEEEE. The CDR3 has 14 residues. The CDR3 DNA reads TGTGCCAGCAGCCCGGACAGGATTAAACGAAGCTACACCTTC. This sequence encodes CASSPDRIKRSYTF.

This chain uses TRBV12-5 with TRBJ2-5, with 10 bases identical to TRBD1. Trimming at V came to 6 bases and at J to 0 bases, leaving 4 bases not matched to a gene. CDR1 is LGHNT, CDR2 FRNRAP, per germline. This CDR3 comprises 15 residues. This CDR3 reads CASGPGQGYQETQYF. The DNA of the CDR3 is TGTGCTAGTGGGCCGGGACAGGGGTACCAAGAGACCCAGTACTTC.

The chain joins TRBV6-4 to TRBJ2-2, with unresolved D. V was shortened by 0 bases and J by 4 bases, with 3 bases between the two germline ends. CDR3 size: 13 residues. Germline CDR1 and CDR2: MRHNA and SNTAGT. The CDR3 DNA reads TGTGCCAGCAGTGACTCCTTCACCGGGGAGCTGTTTTTT. This gives the protein CASSDSFTGELFF.

This clone appeared a few times. The chain recombines TRBV2 with TRBJ1-6, with D perhaps TRBD1 (5 bases). V was cut by 8 bases and J by 3 bases, with 14 bases left in between. CDR1 is SNHLY and CDR2 is FYNNEI in the germline V gene. This CDR3 has 15 residues. The CDR3 nucleotides read TGTGCCAGCCTCCCACAGGCGAGCTATAATTCACCCCTCCACTTT. It is translated as CASLPQASYNSPLHF. The whole variable domain, filled in from reference TRBV2 and TRBJ1-6, reads EPEVTQTPSHQVTQMGQEVILRCVPISNHLYFYWYRQILGQKVEFLVSFYNNEISEKSEIFDDQFSVERPDGSNFTLKIRSTKLEDSAMYFCASLPQASYNSPLHFGNGTRLTVT.

The chain has TRBV6-5 and TRBJ2-1; a possible D gene is TRBD2 (5 bases). Germline V CDR1 and CDR2: MNHEY, SVGAGI. The germline V and J ends were trimmed by 6 bases and 0 bases, with 6 bases remaining between them. This CDR3 has 13 amino acids. In DNA form, the CDR3 reads TGTGCCAGCAGGAGGGACTCCTACAATGAGCAGTTCTTC. Residues: CASRRDSYNEQFF.

The V gene is TRBV9, the J gene TRBJ2-5, with D possibly TRBD1 on 6 matching bases. V lost 0 bases, J lost 9 bases, and 18 bases lay in between. The CDR3 runs 15 residues. Germline-derived CDR1 and CDR2 are SGDLS and YYNGEE. The CDR3 DNA follows: TGTGCCAGCAGCGTAGCCGGACAGCCTGGTTCACCCCAGTACTTC. It encodes CASSVAGQPGSPQYF.

The chain uses TRBV18 and TRBJ2-3; the match to TRBD1 covers 8 bases. The V gene end was trimmed by 4 bases and the J gene end by 2 bases; junction bases not matched to a gene: 8. CDR1 is KGHSH, CDR2 LQKENI, per germline. The CDR3 contains 16 residues. In nucleotides, the CDR3 is TGTGCCAGCTCACTGACAGGGGCTAGTGTCACAGATACGCAGTATTTT. Its translation is CASSLTGASVTDTQYF.

V is TRBV9 and J is TRBJ2-7; TRBD1 matches at 7 bases. This CDR3 contains 15 residues. The junction had 6 bases not matched to a gene; V was cut back by 3 bases and J by 0 bases. The germline gives CDR1 SGDLS, CDR2 YYNGEE. The CDR3 is CASSGRDSSSYEQYF. For the CDR3, the DNA is TGTGCCAGCAGCGGACGGGACAGTAGCTCCTACGAGCAGTACTTC.

This clone came up once. The V and J genes are TRBV5-8 and TRBJ1-6, with a possible D match to TRBD1 (6 bases). V dropped 6 bases and J dropped 0 bases, with 10 bases sitting between them. Per the germline V gene, CDR1 is SGHTS and CDR2 is YDEGEE. The CDR3 spans 15 residues. The CDR3 DNA reads TGTGCCAGCAAAACAGGGAGCTCCTATAATTCACCCCTCCACTTT. This translates into CASKTGSSYNSPLHF.

The chain has TRBV18 and TRBJ2-1, with 7 bases lining up with TRBD1. Germline loops: CDR1 KGHSH, CDR2 LQKENI. The CDR3 totals 16 residues. V was clipped by 2 bases and J by 7 bases; unmatched bases: 11. CDR3 loop: CASSPRQQGTTNEQFF. CDR3 in DNA: TGTGCCAGCTCACCAAGGCAACAGGGGACAACTAATGAGCAGTTCTTC.

This clone was detected a few times. V usage is TRBV19 and J usage is TRBJ1-2; TRBD1 might be the D (5 bases). V shed 2 bases and J shed 1 base, with 8 bases lying between them. This CDR3 is 14 amino acids long. Germline-derived CDR1 and CDR2 are LNHDA and SQIVND (reference sequence). The CDR3 is CASSITDINYGYTF. The CDR3 DNA reads as TGTGCCAGTAGTATAACGGACATTAACTATGGCTACACCTTC.

The chain couples TRBV28 to TRBJ1-5; possibly TRBD1 for D (6 bases). The germline V gene has CDR1 MDHEN and CDR2 SYDVKM. The CDR3 runs to 16 residues. With 5 bases removed from V and 3 bases from J, the gap between germline ends came to 17 bases. CDR3 loop: CASSQIFGQNNQPQHF. In nucleotides, the CDR3 is TGTGCCAGCAGTCAGATATTCGGACAGAACAATCAGCCCCAGCATTTT.

The chain combines TRBV2 with TRBJ2-3, with TRBD1 matching over 7 bases. V gave up 7 bases and J gave up 2 bases; unmatched junction bases: 6. CDR1 SNHLY and CDR2 FYNNEI come from the germline V gene. This CDR3 has 14 amino acids. CDR3 coding DNA: TGTGCCAGCATTTTCGGGACAGTCACAGATACGCAGTATTTT. Translating it yields CASIFGTVTDTQYF.